A single sample gave rise to the 15 T cell receptor beta chains below, sequenced in a study of human T cells and chemical hapten exposure (dated by TCRdb to the early 2020s). The time point label on this specimen signifies: pre-sensitization, week 0. Reading the label with the study, this specimen's treatment or condition is: therapeutic diphenylcyclopropenone sensitization with weekly scalp DPC. The library was produced with RACE. Sequencing instrument: NextSeq 500. The public reads were reprocessed in TCRdb via fastp at Q25 and MiXCR, keeping in-frame beta chains. Rows with one shared CDR3 protein collapse into an entry with the most common genes and DNA. For this sample there are more than 250,000 distinct CDR3 sequences; 7.7% appear just once. The ten largest clones represent 1.2% of the sample. The sequencing used whole blood, collected in connection with sensitization to the hapten diphenylcyclopropenone (DPC). The receptors stem from a man between 18 and 35 years old with alopecia areata. Some clones in this sample may be carry-over from other donors' samples.

This clonotype was seen many times. The V gene is TRBV28, the J gene TRBJ2-3; TRBD2 agrees at 8 bases. This CDR3 comprises 15 residues. V was clipped by 8 bases and J by 0 bases; unmatched bases: 7. Looked up from germline, CDR1 is MDHEN and CDR2 is SYDVKM. The CDR3 DNA reads TGTGCCAGCCTTATGCGGGGGGCTAGCACAGATACGCAGTATTTT. This gives the protein CASLMRGASTDTQYF.

The V and J genes are TRBV28 and TRBJ2-7; 9 positions agree with TRBD1. The CDR3 extends over 14 amino acids. V gave up 6 bases and J gave up 3 bases; unmatched junction bases: 6. Per germline, CDR1 MDHEN and CDR2 SYDVKM. The CDR3 DNA follows: TGTGCCAGCAGAGATGGGACAGGGATCTACGAGCAGTACTTC. This sequence encodes CASRDGTGIYEQYF.

V is TRBV6-2 or TRBV6-3 and J is TRBJ2-5, with 8 nucleotides matching TRBD1. Germline V gene lookup returns CDR1 MNHEY and CDR2 SVGEGT. The trim removed 4 bases at V and 4 bases at J, leaving 2 bases unmatched. The CDR3 sequence is 13 residues long. As DNA, the CDR3 is TGTGCCAGCAGTTCAGGGGGCAGAGAGACCCAGTACTTC. Its translation: CASSSGGRETQYF.

The gene calls are TRBV7-2 and TRBJ2-3, with TRBD2 matching 11 bases. Per germline, CDR1 SGHTA and CDR2 FQGNSA. Trimming took 0 bases from V and 5 from J; bases not matched to a gene: 7. The CDR3 contains 17 residues. CDR3 loop: CASSLALLAGVVDTQYF. The CDR3 nucleotides are TGTGCCAGCAGCTTAGCTTTACTAGCGGGGGTAGTAGATACGCAGTATTTT.

V usage is TRBV7-2 and J usage is TRBJ2-4; D is undetermined. The CDR3 has 12 amino acids. V lost 0 bases, J lost 8 bases, and 5 bases lay in between. Germline CDR1 and CDR2: SGHTA and FQGNSA. The CDR3 region has the DNA TGTGCCAGCAGCTTAGCTGTAGACATTCAGTACTTC. This encodes CASSLAVDIQYF.

The rearrangement links TRBV7-8 to TRBJ1-1; D possibly corresponds to TRBD1 (6 bases). CDR3 length: 15 amino acids. V lost 4 bases and J 5 bases, leaving 17 bases between the germline ends. Germline V gives CDR1 SGHVS, CDR2 FQNEAQ. CDR3: CASSYPRGARTEAFF. For the CDR3, the DNA is TGTGCCAGCAGCTATCCCCGGGGGGCGCGGACTGAAGCTTTCTTT.

V usage is TRBV24-1 and J usage is TRBJ2-2; D uncertain. The germline V and J ends were trimmed by 4 bases and 6 bases, with 11 bases remaining between them. This CDR3 comprises 14 residues. Germline CDR1 and CDR2: KGHDR and SFDVKD. The CDR3 DNA reads as TGTGCCACCAGTGACCCGACAAGAGCCGGGGAGCTGTTTTTT. Protein sequence: CATSDPTRAGELFF.

This clonotype was observed a handful of times. This sequence joins TRBV7-2 and TRBJ2-5; TRBD1 might be the D (6 bases). V was trimmed by 3 bases and J by 4 bases, leaving 9 bases between them. Germline values: CDR1 SGHTA, CDR2 FQGNSA. The CDR3 contains 13 residues. CDR3 coding DNA: TGTGCCAGCAGCTTGACAGGAGCAGAGACCCAGTACTTC. It is translated as CASSLTGAETQYF. Variable domain in full (rest from reference TRBV7-2 and TRBJ2-5): GAGVSQSPSNKVTEKGKDVELRCDPISGHTALYWYRQSLGQGLEFLIYFQGNSAPDKSGLPSDRFSAERTGGSVSTLTIQRTQQEDSAVYLCASSLTGAETQYFGPGTRLLVL.

This clonotype was seen a few times. This sequence joins TRBV4-1 and TRBJ2-3, with D possibly TRBD2 on 5 matching bases. With 0 bases removed from V and 0 bases from J, the gap between germline ends came to 13 bases. The CDR3 spans 17 residues. Germline loops: CDR1 MGHRA, CDR2 YSYEKL. CDR3 DNA sequence: TGCGCCAGCAGCCAAGATATGACTATACGAAGCACAGATACGCAGTATTTT. Its translation is CASSQDMTIRSTDTQYF.

This clonotype appeared a few times. The rearrangement links TRBV1 to TRBJ2-5; TRBD1 is the table's D call, not checked against the DNA. TRBV1 is shown as a pseudogene. The CDR3 loop spans 16 amino acids. CDR3: CTSSQDRERRQETQYF. DNA of the CDR3: TGCACCAGCAGCCAGGACAGGGAGAGAAGGCAAGAGACCCAGTACTTC.

This clonotype has only a few counts. The chain couples TRBV2 to TRBJ1-1; 8 bases match TRBD1. The CDR3 runs 14 residues. V gave up 6 bases and J gave up 5 bases; unmatched junction bases: 8. Germline-derived CDR1 and CDR2 are SNHLY and FYNNEI. Here the CDR3 DNA reads TGTGCCAGCAGGGATCGACAGGGGAGGACTGAAGCTTTCTTT. Translating gives CASRDRQGRTEAFF. Variable domain in full (rest from reference TRBV2 and TRBJ1-1): EPEVTQTPSHQVTQMGQEVILRCVPISNHLYFYWYRQILGQKVEFLVSFYNNEISEKSEIFDDQFSVERPDGSNFTLKIRSTKLEDSAMYFCASRDRQGRTEAFFGQGTRLTVV.

This clonotype was counted ten times or more. The genes are TRBV10-3 and TRBJ1-1; D unresolved. Germline V gene sequence: CDR1 ENHRY, CDR2 SYGVKD. This CDR3 is 14 amino acids long. The V end was cut by 2 bases, the J end by 0 bases, with 7 bases between. As DNA, the CDR3 is TGTGCCATCAGTGAGCTGGGCTTGAACACTGAAGCTTTCTTT. This gives the protein CAISELGLNTEAFF.

This clonotype was seen repeatedly, ten times or more. The chain employs TRBV12-3 or TRBV12-4 and TRBJ1-1; no reliable D call. The CDR3 is made up of 12 amino acids. Deletions cut 1 base from V and 13 bases from J, with 13 bases between. This chain's CDR3 is CASSLVASRVFF. DNA for the CDR3: TGTGCCAGCAGTTTAGTAGCCTCGCGAGTTTTCTTT.

The V gene is TRBV4-1, the J gene TRBJ1-6; TRBD1 matches 8 bases. With V trimmed by 0 bases and J by 9 bases, 1 base remained unmatched. From germline, CDR1 is MGHRA and CDR2 YSYEKL. The CDR3 sequence is 14 residues long. CDR3 DNA: TGCGCCAGCAGCCAAGAAGGACAGGGTTCACCCCTCCACTTT. This codes for CASSQEGQGSPLHF.

The chain links TRBV24-1 to TRBJ2-5, with D unclear. V lost 1 base, J lost 3 bases, and 20 bases lay in between. Germline V gene lookup returns CDR1 KGHDR and CDR2 SFDVKD. The CDR3 totals 18 residues. Here the CDR3 reads CATSDLSPWSHQEETQYF. The DNA for the CDR3 is TGTGCCACCAGTGATTTAAGCCCGTGGAGTCATCAAGAAGAGACCCAGTACTTC.